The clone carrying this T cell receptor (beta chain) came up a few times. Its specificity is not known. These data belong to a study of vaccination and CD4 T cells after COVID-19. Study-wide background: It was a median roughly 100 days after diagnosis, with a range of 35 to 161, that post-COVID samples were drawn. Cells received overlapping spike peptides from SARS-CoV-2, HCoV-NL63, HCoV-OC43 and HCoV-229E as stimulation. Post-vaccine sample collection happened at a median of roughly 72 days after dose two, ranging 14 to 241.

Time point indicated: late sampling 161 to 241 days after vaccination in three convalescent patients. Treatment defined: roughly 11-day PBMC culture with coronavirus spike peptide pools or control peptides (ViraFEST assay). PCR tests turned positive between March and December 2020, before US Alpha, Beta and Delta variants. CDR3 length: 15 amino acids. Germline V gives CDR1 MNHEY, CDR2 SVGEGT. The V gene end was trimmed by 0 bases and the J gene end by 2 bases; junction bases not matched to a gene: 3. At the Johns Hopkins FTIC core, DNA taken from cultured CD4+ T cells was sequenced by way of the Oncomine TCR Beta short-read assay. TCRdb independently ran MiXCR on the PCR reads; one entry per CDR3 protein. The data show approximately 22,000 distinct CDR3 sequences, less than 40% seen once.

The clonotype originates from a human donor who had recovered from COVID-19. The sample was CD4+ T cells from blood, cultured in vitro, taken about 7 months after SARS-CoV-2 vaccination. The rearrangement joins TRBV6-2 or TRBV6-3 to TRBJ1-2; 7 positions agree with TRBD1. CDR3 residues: CASSYSGQQNYGYTF. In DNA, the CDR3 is TGTGCCAGCAGTTACTCGGGACAGCAGAACTATGGCTACACCTTC.